This T cell receptor (beta chain) was identified in a study of CD8+CD57+ T cells in acquired aplastic anemia. CD8+CD57+ cell expansion, shown by flow cytometry, had occurred in the patients selected for sequencing. Study results and limitations: A set of around 30 CD8+ CDR3 sequences was shared between patients and controls, and these sequences appeared highly expressed in patients.

TCR beta VDJ combinations and CDR3 sequences were profiled from genomic DNA. TCRdb redid the calling of the reads with MiXCR, one entry per CDR3 protein. Counted here are under 200,000 distinct CDR3 sequences, about 48% occurring once; the ten biggest clones make up roughly 29%. Of note for this clonotype: What it recognizes is unknown.

Germline V CDR1 and CDR2: DFQATT, SNEGSKA (reference sequence). The CDR3 length is 16 residues. Trimming pared 3 bases from V and 5 bases from J, leaving 20 bases between. The chain uses TRBV20-1 and TRBJ2-1, with D perhaps matching TRBD1 or TRBD2 (5 bases each). The receptor was isolated from a human donor with aplastic anemia. Material: sorted CD4+, CD8+, or CD8+CD57+ T cells (not recorded which) from PBMCs. This chain's CDR3 is CSASPEGRGNHNEQFF. The CDR3 DNA is TGCAGTGCTAGTCCTGAGGGACGGGGAAACCACAATGAGCAGTTCTTC.